The entry below describes one T cell receptor beta chain. This clonotype turned up a few times. Its antigen is not yet known. The record has no base qualities; no much larger clone is one base away. These data belong to a study of regulatory T cells in long-lasting Graves disease (dated by TCRdb to the early 2020s). About the full investigation: In the newly diagnosed Graves' disease group, patients had been taking antithyroid drugs for less than 3 months. The study was conducted in China and was registered as a clinical trial. Peripheral blood TCR sequencing and RNA sequencing compared persistent Graves' disease patients with newly diagnosed Graves' disease patients. A total of roughly 33 samples underwent TCR sequencing: 13 from persistent and about 20 from newly diagnosed Graves' disease patients.

The time point label here, explained by the study, means: newly diagnosed GD, antithyroid drugs for less than 3 months. RNA was extracted from PBMCs in TRIzol for both TCR sequencing and RNA sequencing. The diagnosis of Graves' disease followed American Thyroid Association guidelines. Patients were recruited from an endocrinology department in Xi'an, China. Each patient gave around 9 milliliters of peripheral blood, collected in an EDTA anticoagulant tube. Ficoll Paque Plus density gradient separation was used to isolate PBMCs, and no further T cell sorting was performed. RNA quality was checked with an Agilent 2100 Bioanalyzer and agarose gel, and concentration with a NanoDrop 2000. What the authors observed across the whole study: Only the TCR beta chain was sequenced and analyzed. As a limitation, the authors acknowledged that the small sample size may reduce accuracy. Because the primary lesion, thyroid tissue, could not be accessed, the study looked at peripheral blood alone. More public clonotypes were shared among persistent patients (over 2,500) than among newly diagnosed patients (just under 1,000). Persistent Graves' disease patients showed lower TCR Shannon entropy and fewer highly expanded clones than newly diagnosed patients, suggesting clonal expansion.

Preparation of the library involved multiplex PCR. TCRdb shows the sequencer as Illumina HiSeq 4000. CDR3 regions were amplified by Arm-PCR with iRepertoire HTBI primers to construct TCR beta libraries. Gel purification was performed on PCR products prior to sequencing. On the authors' methods: Gene usage analysis of CDR3 amino acid clonotypes used the 62 TRBV and more than 13 TRBJ segments found across samples. Filtered high-quality paired reads were merged into contigs using COPE and FqMerger. BLAST was used to align contigs to IMGT TRBV, TRBD and TRBJ reference genes, with CDR3 defined following IMGT. Clonotypes above 0.1% frequency were classified as highly expanded clones. Repertoire diversity was measured by Shannon entropy, and V-J evenness by the Gini coefficient. Public clonotypes were defined as clonotypes shared by more than one individual. TCRdb itself trimmed the public reads at Q25 with fastp, ran MiXCR and retained productive beta chains. Rows matching on CDR3 protein sequence are summarized as one entry with the most common DNA and genes. The V and J calls follow TCRdb's processing rather than the paper's. The sample table contains some 460,000 distinct CDR3 sequences; only one count was recorded for about a sixth of them. The leading ten clones occupy less than 15% of the sample.

This sample also belongs to another study, concerning T cells in Graves' hyperthyroidism and ophthalmopathy. The second study reports: A patient counted as having stable Graves' hyperthyroidism if no progression to ophthalmopathy occurred over 18 months of follow-up. Hyperthyroidism patients were aged 18 to 65 years and newly diagnosed, with disease duration of less than 2 months. Patients with uncontrolled infections, other autoimmune diseases, pregnancy or lactation were excluded. Clinical symptoms, serum thyroxine and TRAb, thyroid ultrasound, and orbital computed tomography formed the basis for the diagnoses. For the first round of RT-PCR on the TCR CDR3, the HTBI primer set was used together with the Qiagen OneStep RT-PCR kit. Most expanded thyroid clonotypes (frequency above 0.001) were also detected in blood, suggesting blood repertoires may reflect thyroid immune responses. A model built on a 13 V-J signature distinguished ophthalmopathy from stable hyperthyroidism, reaching roughly 88% sensitivity and 81.08% specificity in cross-validation and 80%/75% in testing. During validation, the model predicted progression to ophthalmopathy a median of about 5.9 months ahead of onset, with more than 60% sensitivity and 72.22% specificity. To identify distinguishing TCR V-J signatures, a discovery cohort of 95 to 100 patients was used, comprising 43 with Graves' ophthalmopathy and 57 with stable Graves' hyperthyroidism. An independent validation cohort of under 20 hyperthyroidism patients and some 15 patients who later progressed to ophthalmopathy tested prospective prediction of ophthalmopathy. For training and testing, the 100 patients in the discovery cohort were randomly divided in a 7:3 ratio. Thyroid tissue and blood T-cell repertoires from several Graves' hyperthyroidism patients were also compared in the study. After sampling, hyperthyroidism patients received methimazole starting at 30 mg daily, and ophthalmopathy patients received high-dose intravenous methylprednisolone. Libraries were constructed in a second round of multiplex PCR, after which size selection and purification were carried out. Paired-end sequencing of the libraries was performed with 100 bp reads on an Illumina HiSeq2000. SOAPnuke was used to process the raw data, removing reads that contained adapters or uncalled bases, had a mean Phred below 15, or lacked an exact match to the constant primer or identifier. COPE v1.2.5 was used to merge the high-quality paired reads, and each unique nucleotide sequence was defined as a clonotype. Clonotypes were aligned to IMGT TRBV, TRBD and TRBJ reference segments using MiTCR v1.1. Only V-J combinations with frequency above 0.0001, covering approximately 99% of repertoires, were analysed. The TCS score was defined as the ratio of F50 (clonal expansion) to E x V (chaos), calculated using BLOSUM62-based TCRdist between CDR3 peptides within each V-J. Welch's t-statistics and random forest reduced around 510 V-J features to about 12, which were used in a naive Bayes classifier (R e1071). No statistical method was used to fix the sample size in advance, and group allocation was not hidden from the investigators. The paper describes TCR Vbeta CDR3 sequencing of 140 or so peripheral blood samples, made up of 43 ophthalmopathy patients, 70 to 75 hyperthyroidism patients and roughly 17 progressor patients.

The origin of this receptor is a man aged 35-49 years with Graves disease. Donor details come from another sample of the same person, matched by shared clones. Here the sequenced sample was peripheral blood mononuclear cells (PBMCs), taken at new diagnosis, from a patient treated with antithyroid drugs.

The CDR3 here reads CASSHEWGTQYF. Here is the DNA: TGCGCCAGCAGCCACGAATGGGGTACGCAGTATTTT. The rearrangement joined TRBV5-1 to TRBJ2-3; the D gene cannot be resolved reliably. The CDR3 spans 12 residues, from the cysteine through the phenylalanine. The DNA shown is the 36-base CDR3, in frame from base 1. V is pared back by 4 bases and J by 8 bases, with 11 bases lying between the germline termini. CDR1 and CDR2 were assigned from the germline V gene as SGHRS and YFSETQ. The entire variable domain, with the stretches around the CDR3 drawn from the reference TRBV5-1 and TRBJ2-3 proteins, is KAGVTQTPRYLIKTRGQQVTLSCSPISGHRSVSWYQQTPGQGLQFLFEYFSETQRNKGNFPGRFSGRQFSNSRSEMNVSTLELGDSALYLCASSHEWGTQYFGPGTRLTVL.